The 14 T cell receptor beta chains below come from one sample, sequenced in a study of T cell repertoires in ileal Crohn's disease. Clones were read by immunoSEQ multiplex PCR, and TCRdb kept only the in-frame ones, dropping some. The sample lists some 13,000 clones, roughly 80% seen once, with roughly 18% in the top ten. Sample: ileal tissue. The receptors were gathered from an adult with Crohn's disease.

In this sample, this clone turned up a few times. This chain connects TRBV6-5 to TRBJ2-6; no firm D call. Germline CDR1 MNHEY, CDR2 SVGAGI. CDR3 size: 15 residues. With 4 bases removed from V and 0 bases from J, the gap between germline ends came to 7 bases. The CDR3 protein is CASSSLSSGANVLTF. In DNA, the CDR3 is TGTGCCAGCAGTTCTTTGAGCTCTGGGGCCAACGTCCTGACTTTC.

The chain employs TRBV30 and TRBJ1-1, with TRBD1 as a possible D gene (6 bases). There are 12 residues in the CDR3. Germline V gene data show CDR1 as GTSNPN and CDR2 as SVGIG (reference sequence). V lost 7 bases and J lost 6, with 15 bases in between. The CDR3 DNA follows: TGTGCCTCCGCAAAACGACAGGCTGAAGCTTTCTTT. It specifies CASAKRQAEAFF.

The chain is built from TRBV9 and TRBJ2-1; 10 nucleotides agree with TRBD2. CDR1 and CDR2 from the germline V gene are SGDLS and YYNGEE. Trimming cost V 3 bases and J 9 bases; bases outside gene matches: 9. The CDR3 extends over 15 amino acids. CDR3 loop: CASSDPPGLAIEQFF. CDR3 DNA: TGTGCCAGCAGCGATCCACCGGGACTAGCGATTGAGCAGTTCTTC. The complete variable domain, with remaining parts taken from reference TRBV9 and TRBJ2-1, reads DSGVTQTPKHLITATGQRVTLRCSPRSGDLSVYWYQQSLDQGLQFLIQYYNGEERAKGNILERFSAQQFPDLHSELNLSSLELGDSALYFCASSDPPGLAIEQFFGPGTRLTVL.

V is TRBV5-1 and J is TRBJ1-2; TRBD1 matches at 7 bases. CDR3 length equals 15 residues. V shed 2 bases and J 4 bases; nucleotides not matched to a gene: 8. Germline V lookup: CDR1 SGHRS, CDR2 YFSETQ. The CDR3 loop reads CASSLQGSAGYGYTF. CDR3 DNA sequence: TGCGCCAGCAGCTTACAGGGGTCGGCCGGCTATGGCTACACCTTC. The full variable domain, with the rest looked up from reference TRBV5-1 and TRBJ1-2, is KAGVTQTPRYLIKTRGQQVTLSCSPISGHRSVSWYQQTPGQGLQFLFEYFSETQRNKGNFPGRFSGRQFSNSRSEMNVSTLELGDSALYLCASSLQGSAGYGYTFGSGTRLTVV.

In its sample, this clone was seen once. The genes are TRBV5-4 and TRBJ2-7; 7 bases map to TRBD2. J lost 3 bases, V lost 4 bases, and 7 bases had no gene match. The germline gives CDR1 SGHNT, CDR2 YYREEE (reference sequence). The CDR3 totals 14 residues. The CDR3: CASSKAGKFYEQYF. CDR3 DNA sequence: TGTGCCAGCAGCAAAGCGGGAAAATTCTACGAGCAGTACTTC.

This clone was seen only a few times. The chain couples TRBV6-5 to TRBJ1-2; 7 positions agree with TRBD1. CDR3 length: 14 residues. The V segment lost 5 bases and the J segment 6 bases; nucleotides outside the gene matches: 9. The germline V gene has CDR1 MNHEY and CDR2 SVGAGI. The CDR3 loop reads CASSPTGWDDGYTF. The CDR3 DNA is TGTGCCAGCAGTCCGACAGGGTGGGACGATGGCTACACCTTC.

In DNA, the CDR3 is TGTGCCAGCTCACCTAGGGGGCCGGACACCGGGGAGCTGTTTTTT. It encodes CASSPRGPDTGELFF. V and J are TRBV18 and TRBJ2-2; 7 bases are shared with TRBD1. With V trimmed by 3 bases and J by 3 bases, 4 bases remained unmatched. Germline CDR1 KGHSH, CDR2 LQKENI. The CDR3 runs 15 residues.

The chain uses TRBV6-1 and TRBJ2-1; 7 nucleotides agree with TRBD2. CDR3 length: 17 amino acids. Trimming took 0 bases from V and 1 from J; bases not matched to a gene: 6. The germline CDR1 and CDR2 sequences are MNHNS and SASEGT. Written as DNA, the CDR3 is TGTGCCAGCAGTGAAGCGGTCTACGGGAGGTCCTACAATGAGCAGTTCTTC. It translates to CASSEAVYGRSYNEQFF.

The J gene is TRBJ2-2, the V gene TRBV6-6; D call uncertain. The V gene lost 7 bases and the J gene lost 1 base, with 10 bases spanning the gap. The CDR3 covers 14 residues. Germline assignment: CDR1 MNHNY and CDR2 SVGAGI (reference sequence). The CDR3 loop is CASNPTGNTGELFF. The CDR3 DNA sequence: TGTGCCAGCAACCCGACTGGGAACACCGGGGAGCTGTTTTTT.

The V call is TRBV5-4, the J call TRBJ1-2, with 8 bases aligning to TRBD1. V was clipped by 0 bases and J by 7 bases; unmatched bases: 5. The CDR3 consists of 14 residues. Germline CDR1 is SGHNT and CDR2 is YYREEE (reference sequence). The CDR3 bases are TGTGCCAGCAGCTTGGAGCAGGGGGCGCTTGGCTACACCTTC. Its protein is CASSLEQGALGYTF.

This chain joins TRBV10-3 and TRBJ2-7; the D gene is possibly TRBD1 (5 bases). Germline-derived CDR1 and CDR2 are ENHRY and SYGVKD. V lost 4 bases to trimming and J lost 3 bases, with 7 bases between them. The CDR3 consists of 12 residues. CDR3 amino acids: CAISGTNYEQYF. The DNA of the CDR3 is TGTGCCATCAGTGGGACAAACTACGAGCAGTACTTC.

V is TRBV29-1 and J is TRBJ1-2, with a possible D match to TRBD1 (6 bases). CDR1 and CDR2 (germline): SQVTM, ANQGSEA. CDR3 length: 11 amino acids. V was clipped by 7 bases and J by 3 bases, with 9 bases between them. The CDR3 here is CSAGTYYGYTF. The CDR3 DNA sequence: TGCAGCGCAGGGACATACTATGGCTACACCTTC. Full variable domain (remainder filled in from reference TRBV29-1 and TRBJ1-2): SAVISQKPSRDICQRGTSLTIQCQVDSQVTMMFWYRQQPGQSLTLIATANQGSEATYESGFVIDKFPISRPNLTFSTLTVSNMSPEDSSIYLCSAGTYYGYTFGSGTRLTVV.

Regarding this clone: In the same sample, other DNA sequences code for this CDR3. The chain combines TRBV5-4 with TRBJ2-3; 7 bases are a match to TRBD2. CDR1 and CDR2 from the germline V gene are SGHNT and YYREEE (reference sequence). The ends lost 1 base at V and 1 base at J; junction bases unmatched: 0. CDR3 length: 14 residues. This CDR3 reads CASSLTSGTDTQYF. Written as DNA, the CDR3 is TGTGCCAGCAGCTTGACTAGCGGCACAGATACGCAGTATTTT. The entire variable domain, with the rest obtained from reference TRBV5-4 and TRBJ2-3, is as follows: ETGVTQSPTHLIKTRGQQVTLRCSSQSGHNTVSWYQQALGQGPQFIFQYYREEENGRGNFPPRFSGLQFPNYSSELNVNALELDDSALYLCASSLTSGTDTQYFGPGTRLTVL.

In DNA form, the CDR3 reads TGTGCCAGCAGGGAAAGGGGTTCTGAAGCTTTCTTT. Protein product: CASRERGSEAFF. The V and J genes are TRBV6-5 and TRBJ1-1; D is perhaps TRBD1 (5 bases). CDR1 is MNHEY, CDR2 SVGAGI, per germline. The V end was cut by 6 bases, the J end by 6 bases, with 11 bases between. There are 12 residues in the CDR3.